The 18 T cell receptor beta chains reported below all come from one sample, sequenced in a study of blood T cell repertoires in COVID-19. Clones were sequenced by immunoSEQ multiplex PCR, and TCRdb holds only the in-frame ones, with some missing. The sample consists of 150,000 to 180,000 clones, less than 95% of them appearing once. The sequenced sample was peripheral blood. The receptor source for this set is a man between 45 and 60 years old with acute or convalescent COVID-19.

The rearrangement uses TRBV3-1 (or the pseudogene TRBV3-2) and TRBJ2-1; 8 bases map to TRBD2. The CDR3 has 15 residues. CDR1 and CDR2 (germline): LGHDT, YNNKEL (reference sequence). V gave up 6 bases and J gave up 8 bases; unmatched junction bases: 12. The CDR3 coding sequence is TGTGCCAGCAGAAAAAGCCCGGGACTAGTAGATGAGCAGTTCTTC. Translated: CASRKSPGLVDEQFF.

This sequence joins TRBV6-1 and TRBJ1-5; tentative D call: TRBD1 (5 bases). From germline, CDR1 is MNHNS and CDR2 SASEGT. Trimming took off 1 base at V and 1 base at J, with 11 bases between the two ends. This CDR3 comprises 16 residues. CDR3 DNA: TGTGCCAGCAGTGAAGTCGGGGGTCTCAGCAATCAGCCCCAGCATTTT. Its protein product is CASSEVGGLSNQPQHF.

A few counts support this clone. This chain joins TRBV7-2 and TRBJ1-6, with TRBD1 matching 7 bases. V was clipped by 5 bases and J by 8 bases; unmatched bases: 9. The CDR3 is made up of 15 amino acids. CDR1 SGHTA and CDR2 FQGNSA come from the germline V gene. CDR3 in DNA: TGTGCCAGCAGCCGTAGGGGGCAGGGGGATTCACCCCTCCACTTT. Protein sequence: CASSRRGQGDSPLHF.

The genes are TRBV5-1 and TRBJ2-2; a possible D gene is TRBD2 (6 bases). The germline V and J ends were trimmed by 4 bases and 4 bases, with 14 bases remaining between them. Germline V gene data show CDR1 as SGHRS and CDR2 as YFSETQ. CDR3 length: 15 amino acids. DNA for the CDR3: TGCGCCAGCAGCCCCGGAGGGGCGCCCACCGGGGAGCTGTTTTTT. Its protein product is CASSPGGAPTGELFF. The whole variable domain, filled in from reference TRBV5-1 and TRBJ2-2, reads KAGVTQTPRYLIKTRGQQVTLSCSPISGHRSVSWYQQTPGQGLQFLFEYFSETQRNKGNFPGRFSGRQFSNSRSEMNVSTLELGDSALYLCASSPGGAPTGELFFGEGSRLTVL.

The chain is built from TRBV15 and TRBJ1-5; no reliable D call. Germline-derived CDR1 and CDR2 are LNHNV and YYDKDF (reference sequence). The CDR3 extends over 12 amino acids. The V end lost 3 bases, the J end lost 6 bases, and 6 bases lay between the germline ends. CDR3 nucleotide sequence: TGTGCCACCAGCAGTTCGTCTCAGCCCCAGCATTTT. This sequence encodes CATSSSSQPQHF.

The table lists this clone with a count of one. The V call is TRBV18, the J call TRBJ2-7; D remains ambiguous. With 4 bases removed from V and 2 bases from J, the gap between germline ends came to 9 bases. The germline V gene encodes CDR1 KGHSH and CDR2 LQKENI. This CDR3 is 13 amino acids long. The CDR3 sequence is CASSLEPAYEQYV. Here the CDR3 DNA reads TGTGCCAGCTCACTAGAACCCGCCTACGAGCAGTACGTC.

The chain's CDR3 is CASSEQTASSGNTIYF. The CDR3 bases are TGTGCCAGCAGTGAACAAACTGCGAGCTCTGGAAACACCATATATTTT. The genes are TRBV2 and TRBJ1-3; D is undetermined. This CDR3 comprises 16 residues. CDR1 SNHLY and CDR2 FYNNEI come from the germline V gene. V lost 2 bases and J lost 0, with 11 bases in between.

This clone was recorded once. The chain recombines TRBV19 with TRBJ2-5, with 7 bases lining up with TRBD2. The CDR3 covers 18 residues. The germline gives CDR1 LNHDA, CDR2 SQIVND (reference sequence). V shed 2 bases, J shed 5 bases, and the junction held 17 bases outside the gene matches. This CDR3 reads CASSISGNGGRGRETQYF. The CDR3 region has the DNA TGTGCCAGTAGTATATCGGGAAATGGCGGGAGAGGTAGGGAGACCCAGTACTTC.

This chain joins TRBV29-1 and TRBJ1-1; tentatively, D is TRBD1 (5 bases). In germline, CDR1 is SQVTM, CDR2 ANQGSEA. CDR3 size: 13 residues. V was trimmed by 6 bases and J by 4 bases, leaving 15 bases between them. The CDR3 loop reads CSVEDTWGTEAFF. CDR3 DNA sequence: TGCAGCGTCGAGGACACCTGGGGCACTGAAGCTTTCTTT.

Here the CDR3 reads CASSSTTGNYEQYV. Here the CDR3 DNA reads TGTGCCAGCAGTTCCACGACAGGGAACTACGAGCAGTACGTC. The V gene is TRBV28, the J gene TRBJ2-7, with 7 bases lining up with TRBD1. The CDR3 runs to 14 residues. V lost 4 bases, J lost 3 bases, and 6 bases stayed unmatched. Germline CDR1 MDHEN, CDR2 SYDVKM.

This chain joins TRBV6-5 and TRBJ2-1, with a weak D call TRBD2 (5 bases). This CDR3 has 16 residues. With 0 bases removed from V and 0 bases from J, the gap between germline ends came to 9 bases. Per germline, CDR1 MNHEY and CDR2 SVGAGI. CDR3 in DNA: TGTGCCAGCAGTTACTCTCCGGGGTTCTCCTACAATGAGCAGTTCTTC. Translated: CASSYSPGFSYNEQFF.

CDR3 nucleotides: TGTGCCAGCAGCGCAACAGGGGTGAGGGTCCCAGCTAACTATGGCTACACCTTC. It specifies CASSATGVRVPANYGYTF. The V and J genes are TRBV9 and TRBJ1-2, with TRBD1 matching over 7 bases. The CDR3 totals 18 residues. CDR1 and CDR2 from the germline V gene are SGDLS and YYNGEE. J was trimmed by 0 bases and V by 3 bases; bases with no gene match: 14.

The V gene is TRBV28, the J gene TRBJ2-1, with 10 positions matching TRBD1. Germline values: CDR1 MDHEN, CDR2 SYDVKM. CDR3 length: 15 amino acids. Trimming cost V 6 bases and J 6 bases; bases outside gene matches: 8. CDR3 nucleotide sequence: TGTGCCAGCAGATCAAGACAGGGGGCGATCAATGAGCAGTTCTTC. It is translated as CASRSRQGAINEQFF.

This clone was seen a single time. The chain couples TRBV30 to TRBJ2-3; tentatively, D is TRBD1 (6 bases). The CDR3 totals 12 residues. Per the germline V gene, CDR1 is GTSNPN and CDR2 is SVGIG (reference sequence). V gave up 6 bases and J gave up 1 base, with 8 bases separating them. DNA for the CDR3: TGTGCCTGTAACAGGGGCACAGATACGCAGTATTTT. Translating it yields CACNRGTDTQYF.

The chain links TRBV2 to TRBJ2-5, with unresolved D. The CDR3 extends over 11 amino acids. V was cut by 6 bases and J by 4 bases, with 6 bases left in between. Germline CDR1 and CDR2: SNHLY and FYNNEI. CDR3 DNA sequence: TGTGCCAGCAGGGCTCTAGAGACCCAGTACTTC. The encoded protein is CASRALETQYF.

This chain joins TRBV7-3 and TRBJ2-1; a weak D match, TRBD2 (6 bases). V lost 2 bases to trimming and J lost 5 bases, with 16 bases between them. This CDR3 has 16 residues. Germline V gene data show CDR1 as SGHTA and CDR2 as FQGTGA. CDR3 nucleotide sequence: TGTGCCAGCAGCTTAGCGTCCGGGGGATTGGACAATGAGCAGTTCTTC. The encoded protein is CASSLASGGLDNEQFF.

V gene TRBV7-2 combines with J gene TRBJ2-2; 9 bases match TRBD2. Per the germline V gene, CDR1 is SGHTA and CDR2 is FQGNSA. J gave up 1 base and V 5 bases, and 8 bases lay outside the gene matches. This CDR3 spans 17 amino acids. CDR3 in amino acids: CASSPQPAGGNTGELFF. The DNA for the CDR3 is TGTGCCAGCAGCCCACAACCAGCGGGGGGGAACACCGGGGAGCTGTTTTTT.

The chain employs TRBV6-5 and TRBJ1-5; 9 positions match TRBD1. V was clipped by 5 bases and J by 6 bases; unmatched bases: 5. The V gene's germline CDR1 is MNHEY and CDR2 SVGAGI. This CDR3 spans 14 amino acids. CDR3 sequence: CASSKTGGGQPQHF. As DNA, the CDR3 is TGTGCCAGCAGTAAAACAGGGGGCGGTCAGCCCCAGCATTTT.